This T cell receptor beta chain was observed in a study of cytomegalovirus exposure and HLA in healthy donors. Study-level points and caveats: The study designated 150 or so TCR beta chains cytomegalovirus-associated.

60 Vbeta and 13 Jbeta primers were used in PCR. The method was immunoSEQ multiplex PCR; TCRdb's version includes in-frame clones alone and lacks a portion of them. The sample yields about 95,000 clones, approximately 80% seen once. The CDR3 runs to 15 residues. Germline V gene data show CDR1 as SQVTM and CDR2 as ANQGSEA. V gave up 4 bases and J gave up 4 bases; unmatched junction bases: 9. Notes on this clone: Antigen: not known.

The rearrangement uses TRBV29-1 and TRBJ2-1; 8 bases line up with TRBD2. The sequencing sample was made of PBMCs. The source is a woman aged 65 to 85 in good health and CMV-seropositive. CDR3 nucleotides: TGCAGCGTTGCTGATCGGGCGGGAGGTTACAATGAGCAGTTCTTC. Encoded protein: CSVADRAGGYNEQFF.